A selection of T cell receptor beta chains follows, all from one sample in a study of vaccination and CD4 T cells after COVID-19. These TCRs are of unknown antigen specificity. MiXCR, applied by TCRdb to the PCR reads, yields one record per CDR3 protein. The sample lists a few thousand distinct CDR3 sequences, about 25% occurring once. The sample was CD4+ T cells from blood, cultured in vitro, taken after SARS-CoV-2 vaccination. The receptors come from a human donor who had recovered from COVID-19. Both conserved end residues are part of each CDR3. D genes are given only for firm matches. Only some rows state a clone size, as once, few, many or a class for expanded clones.

abundance	v_gene	d_gene	j_gene	CDR3aa	CDR3nt
few	TRBV7-9	TRBD1	TRBJ1-3	CASSSTGGPPGNTIYF	TGTGCCAGCAGCTCGACAGGGGGCCCCCCCGGAAACACCATATATTTT
medium-sized	TRBV7-9	TRBD1	TRBJ1-5	CASSSLSGQQTQPQHF	TGTGCCAGCAGCTCTCTATCGGGACAGCAGACACAGCCCCAGCATTTT
.	TRBV6-5	.	TRBJ1-2	CASSYTRSGRYGYTF	TGTGCCAGCAGTTACACTAGGTCAGGGAGGTATGGCTACACCTTC
few	TRBV20-1	TRBD2	TRBJ2-3	CSARPPSGGRPDTQYF	TGCAGTGCTAGACCGCCTAGCGGGGGGAGGCCGGATACGCAGTATTTT
.	TRBV6-2/TRBV6-3	TRBD2	TRBJ2-1	CASSRASGAPFGNEQFF	TGTGCCAGCAGTAGGGCTAGCGGGGCCCCTTTTGGGAATGAGCAGTTCTTC
.	TRBV6-1	TRBD2	TRBJ2-7	CASRTRPGGGGSYEQYF	TGTGCCAGCAGGACTCGCCCGGGGGGTGGGGGCTCCTACGAGCAGTACTTC
medium-sized	TRBV20-1	TRBD2	TRBJ2-5	CSASGGRQETQYF	TGCAGTGCTAGTGGCGGGAGGCAGGAGACCCAGTACTTC
.	TRBV28	TRBD1	TRBJ1-6	CASSPSTGGNSPLHF	TGTGCCAGCAGTCCCTCGACAGGGGGGAATTCACCCCTCCACTTT
.	TRBV20-1	TRBD1	TRBJ2-7	CSARRVGQGFGEQYF	TGCAGTGCTAGAAGGGTCGGACAGGGTTTTGGCGAGCAGTACTTC
few	TRBV6-1	.	TRBJ1-2	CASSPTGIGGYTF	TGTGCCAGCAGTCCAACAGGGATCGGTGGCTACACCTTC
.	TRBV27	TRBD1	TRBJ1-6	CASSQRDRLQNSPLHF	TGTGCCAGCAGTCAACGGGACAGACTCCAAAATTCACCCCTCCACTTT
medium-sized	TRBV6-1	.	TRBJ1-6	CASRENSPLHF	TGTGCCAGCAGGGAAAATTCACCCCTCCACTTT
medium-sized	TRBV19	TRBD2	TRBJ2-5	CASSIAASGLQETQYF	TGTGCCAGTAGTATAGCGGCTAGCGGCCTCCAAGAGACCCAGTACTTC
.	TRBV7-8	TRBD1	TRBJ1-2	CASSLDRDQGYTF	TGTGCCAGCAGCCTGGACAGGGATCAAGGCTACACCTTC
medium-sized	TRBV20-1	.	TRBJ2-3	CSAERSTDTQYF	TGCAGTGCGGAGAGGAGCACAGATACGCAGTATTTT
.	TRBV28	.	TRBJ1-1	CASSPGGSNTEAFF	TGTGCCAGCAGTCCTGGGGGCTCGAACACTGAAGCTTTCTTT
.	TRBV5-4	.	TRBJ1-2	CASSLGGSYGYTF	TGTGCCAGCAGCTTAGGAGGATCCTATGGCTACACCTTC
.	TRBV28	TRBD2	TRBJ2-7	CASSPPGLGLGEQYF	TGTGCCAGCAGTCCTCCGGGACTAGGTCTGGGGGAGCAGTACTTC
few	TRBV15	.	TRBJ2-2	CATSSRTGRGTGELFF	TGTGCCACCAGCTCCCGGACAGGGAGGGGCACCGGGGAGCTGTTTTTT
few	TRBV20-1	.	TRBJ1-2	CSARYWDWKNYGYTF	TGCAGTGCTAGATATTGGGATTGGAAGAACTATGGCTACACCTTC
few	TRBV7-2	TRBD1	TRBJ1-2	CASSRTGGNGYTF	TGTGCCAGCAGCCGGACAGGCGGAAATGGCTACACCTTC
few	TRBV7-9	.	TRBJ1-5	CASSSLGVSNQPQHF	TGTGCCAGCAGCTCCCTTGGGGTTAGCAATCAGCCCCAGCATTTT
.	TRBV6-5	TRBD2	TRBJ2-3	CASSYTPGTRGGVDTQYF	TGTGCCAGCAGTTACACGCCAGGGACTAGGGGGGGGGTGGATACGCAGTATTTT